The rows below give T cell receptor beta chains drawn from one sample of a study of blood T cell repertoires in COVID-19. Here immunoSEQ multiplex PCR was the method, and the copy in TCRdb shows in-frame clones only, minus some. The sample records 85,000 to 90,000 clones, roughly 86% being singletons. The sample taken for sequencing was peripheral blood. The receptors derive from a human donor in a cohort sampled during active COVID-19. Each CDR3 is given with its conserved first and last residue. Fields, in order: V gene, J gene, D gene, clone size, CDR3 DNA, CDR3 protein. D genes are given only for firm matches. The listing skips clone size in some rows; elsewhere it reads once, few, many or a size class.

TRBV7-8	TRBJ1-4	.	.	TGTGCCAGCAGCTTCGCAGGGGCGAGTGAAAAACTGTTTTTT	CASSFAGASEKLFF
TRBV19	TRBJ1-5	TRBD1	few	TGTGCCAGTAGGGGGACAGGGTACAATCAGCCCCAGCATTTT	CASRGTGYNQPQHF
TRBV27	TRBJ2-1	TRBD1	.	TGTGCCAGCAGTTTATCCGACAGGGGGGGATTCTACAATGAGCAGTTCTTC	CASSLSDRGGFYNEQFF
TRBV27	TRBJ1-6	TRBD1	.	TGTGCCAGCAGTTCGCGGGACAGGGGCTCCTATAATTCACCCCTCCACTTT	CASSSRDRGSYNSPLHF
TRBV27	TRBJ2-7	.	.	TGTGCCAGCAGTCCCCGACAGGACTACGAGCAGTACTTC	CASSPRQDYEQYF
TRBV29-1	TRBJ1-2	.	.	TGCAGCGTTGAACCCCGGGGGGGCTATGGCTACACCTTC	CSVEPRGGYGYTF
TRBV6-1	TRBJ2-5	.	.	TGTGCCAGCAGTGAACTAGGCATGAGGTCAGAGACCCAGTACTTC	CASSELGMRSETQYF
TRBV3-1/TRBV3-2	TRBJ2-5	.	.	TGTGCCAGCAGCCAAGCTCTAGCAACTCAAGAGACCCAGTACTTC	CASSQALATQETQYF
TRBV29-1	TRBJ2-7	TRBD1	.	TGCAGCGTTGAAGAGACAGGGGGCGCCGAGCAGTACTTC	CSVEETGGAEQYF
TRBV19	TRBJ1-1	TRBD1	.	TGTGCCAGCTTCAATCTTCAGGGGGCGAGATCCACTGAAGCTTTCTTT	CASFNLQGARSTEAFF
TRBV11-3	TRBJ2-1	.	.	TGTGCCAGCAGTATGTACTCCTACAATGAGCAGTTCTTC	CASSMYSYNEQFF
TRBV7-9	TRBJ2-3	.	.	TGTGCCAGCAGCTCAGGGGCCTACACAGATACGCAGTATTTT	CASSSGAYTDTQYF
TRBV12-2	TRBJ2-4	.	few	TGTGCAAGTCGCGCCCGGGACAGGGGGCTCCTAGCCAAAAACATTCAGTACTTC	CASRARDRGLLAKNIQYF
TRBV7-2	TRBJ2-5	TRBD2	.	TGTGCCAGCAGCCCCCCCTTTAGCGGGGGGCCCCCCGGGACCCAGTACTTC	CASSPPFSGGPPGTQYF
TRBV7-9	TRBJ1-4	TRBD1	once	TGTGCCAGCAGCGCCGAGGGACAGGGAGGTGAAAAACTGTTTTTT	CASSAEGQGGEKLFF
TRBV30	TRBJ2-7	.	.	TGTGCCGAGAGGGCCGGCAACTCCTACGAGCAGTACTTC	CAERAGNSYEQYF
TRBV27	TRBJ1-5	.	.	TGTGCCAGCAGTTTATGGGGGAGGGATCAGCCCCAGCATTTT	CASSLWGRDQPQHF
TRBV6-1	TRBJ2-7	.	once	TGTGCCAGCAGTGAAGCGCGGGGAACCGAGCAGTACTTC	CASSEARGTEQYF
TRBV18	TRBJ2-5	TRBD2	.	TGTGCCAGCTCGGCCGGGACTAGCTTCGGAGAGACCCAGTACTTC	CASSAGTSFGETQYF
TRBV3-1/TRBV3-2	TRBJ2-3	.	.	TGTGCCAGCAGCCAAGATGTTCCAGGCACAGATACGCAGTATTTT	CASSQDVPGTDTQYF
TRBV7-8	TRBJ2-2	.	.	TGTGCCAGCCGCCCGGGGGGTGGGGGCAGCCCCGGGGAGCTGTTTTTT	CASRPGGGGSPGELFF
TRBV18	TRBJ2-7	TRBD1	few	TGTGCCAGCTCACTCCGCGACAGGGCCGAGCAGTACTTC	CASSLRDRAEQYF
TRBV29-1	TRBJ2-2	.	.	TGCAGCGTTGGGGTCGGGGTAGTGAGCACCGGGGAGCTGTTTTTT	CSVGVGVVSTGELFF
TRBV19	TRBJ2-4	.	.	TGTGCCAGTAGTATAGACCTGGCCAAAAACATTCAGTACTTC	CASSIDLAKNIQYF
TRBV7-2	TRBJ1-2	TRBD1	.	TGTGCCAGCAGCTTACGGGGTCGACAGGGTCTTGACACCTTC	CASSLRGRQGLDTF
TRBV21-1	TRBJ2-7	.	.	TGTGCCAGCAGTACCGGGACAGGGGTGGACGAGCAGTACTTC	CASSTGTGVDEQYF
TRBV21-1	TRBJ1-2	.	.	TGTGCCAGCAGCAAAGAGAAGGGGTTACACTATGGCTACACCTTC	CASSKEKGLHYGYTF
TRBV5-1	TRBJ1-3	.	.	TGCGCCAGCAGCCCTCGACAGGCGCCTGGAAACACCATATATTTT	CASSPRQAPGNTIYF
TRBV5-1	TRBJ1-3	.	many	TGCGCCAGCAGCGGGGGCGACGGGGACACCATATATTTT	CASSGGDGDTIYF
TRBV6-2/TRBV6-3	TRBJ1-5	TRBD1	.	TGTGCCAGCAGTTCCCCTGGAGGGGGCGGCAATCAGCCCCAGCATTTT	CASSSPGGGGNQPQHF
TRBV7-9	TRBJ1-6	TRBD1	.	TGTGCCAGCAGCTCCCCCCAAACAGGGGGAGATTCACCCCTCCACTTT	CASSSPQTGGDSPLHF
TRBV3-1/TRBV3-2	TRBJ2-3	.	.	TGTGCCAGCAGCCGAGCGGTTAGCACAGATACGCAGTATTTT	CASSRAVSTDTQYF
TRBV7-2	TRBJ2-5	.	.	TGTGCCAGCAGCTTACTAGCATTGAACCGAGAGACCCAGTACTTC	CASSLLALNRETQYF
TRBV4-2	TRBJ2-1	TRBD2	.	TGTGCCAGCAGCCACCGGGGACTAGCGGGGGTGTACAATGAGCAGTTCTTC	CASSHRGLAGVYNEQFF
TRBV4-3	TRBJ1-1	TRBD1	.	TGCGCCAGCAGCCGGGTATTTACAGGGGGGGCTGAAGCTTTCTTT	CASSRVFTGGAEAFF
TRBV20-1	TRBJ2-1	TRBD2	.	TGCAGTGCTAGTTCCCTAGCGGGCAATGAGCAGTTCTTC	CSASSLAGNEQFF
TRBV19	TRBJ1-5	TRBD1	.	TGTGCCAGTAGTAGCTACAGGGGAAGCACTCAGCCCCAGCATTTT	CASSSYRGSTQPQHF
TRBV21-1	TRBJ1-1	.	once	TGTGCCAGCAGCAAAGCAGAGGAGTCGAGACAGGGGAATGAAGCTTTCTTT	CASSKAEESRQGNEAFF
TRBV20-1	TRBJ2-7	TRBD2	.	TGCAGTGCTAGTCTGGGACTAGCCTACGAGCAGTACTTC	CSASLGLAYEQYF
TRBV3-1/TRBV3-2	TRBJ2-1	TRBD1	.	TGTGCCAGCAGCCCCCGGGACAGGGGGTACAATGAGCAGTTCTTC	CASSPRDRGYNEQFF
TRBV4-3	TRBJ1-5	.	.	TGCGCCAGCAGCCAAGACTACGGAGGGGTCTATCAGCCCCAGCATTTT	CASSQDYGGVYQPQHF
TRBV9	TRBJ2-5	.	.	TGTGCCAGCAGCGTAGCGGGAGCGGTAGAGACCCAGTACTTC	CASSVAGAVETQYF
TRBV18	TRBJ2-7	.	.	TGTGCCAGCTCACCAGTGGCTAGCGAATACGAGCAGTACTTC	CASSPVASEYEQYF
TRBV19	TRBJ1-5	TRBD1	once	TGTGCCAGTAATCCGACAGGGGTGTACAATCAGCCCCAGCATTTT	CASNPTGVYNQPQHF
TRBV23-1	TRBJ2-2	TRBD2	once	TGCGCCAGGGGTAGGGGGTCCAGGATAGTAGCGGGAAACAACACCGGGGAGCTGTTTTTT	CARGRGSRIVAGNNTGELFF
TRBV10-2	TRBJ1-6	TRBD1	few	TGCGCCAGCACCCGGGACAGGGAAACCTCACCCCTCCACTTT	CASTRDRETSPLHF
TRBV10-2	TRBJ2-7	.	once	TGCGCCAGCAGTGAGCCAGGGGTTAGCTCCTACGAGCAGTACTTC	CASSEPGVSSYEQYF
TRBV10-3	TRBJ2-7	.	.	TGTGCCACCAGAGTGGAGGAGGGCTCCTACGAGCAGTACTTC	CATRVEEGSYEQYF
TRBV11-3	TRBJ2-7	.	.	TGTGCCAGCAGCTTAGAAGACAGAGTCTCCTACGAGCAGTACTTC	CASSLEDRVSYEQYF
TRBV2	TRBJ2-3	TRBD2	.	TGTGCCAGCAGTGGACTAGCGGGCTACACAGATACGCAGTATTTT	CASSGLAGYTDTQYF
TRBV6-5	TRBJ2-7	TRBD1	once	TGTGCCAGCGAGGGACAGAGCTCCTACGAGCAGTACTTC	CASEGQSSYEQYF
TRBV11-3	TRBJ2-7	TRBD1	.	TGTGCCACCCTCGAAGGGGGCGAAGTCTACGAGCAGTACTTC	CATLEGGEVYEQYF
TRBV2	TRBJ2-5	.	.	TGTGCCAGCACTCAACAGAGACAAGAGACCCAGTACTTC	CASTQQRQETQYF